This T cell receptor (beta chain) was captured in a study of cytomegalovirus exposure and HLA in healthy donors. Broader study findings: It was approximately 170 TCR beta chains that were listed as cytomegalovirus-associated. It was likely that a cluster of highly shared sequence variants was a sequencing artifact.

Comment on this clone: Its antigen is currently unknown.

PCR used 60 Vbeta primers and 13 Jbeta primers. Profiled with immunoSEQ multiplex PCR; TCRdb holds only in-frame clones, not every one. Of about 96,000 clones listed, under 85% were seen once; the top ten hold 3%. V shed 0 bases, J shed 0 bases, and the junction held 12 bases outside the gene matches. This CDR3 has 18 residues. Germline V gene lookup returns CDR1 SGHRS and CDR2 YFSETQ. Healthy bone marrow donors made up the cohort. Sequencing was performed on PBMCs. The sequence came from a female donor in good health and CMV-seropositive. The V gene is TRBV5-1, the J gene TRBJ2-7, with TRBD2 matching over 7 bases. The CDR3 reads CASSLAPAGLGVSYEQYF. Written as DNA, the CDR3 is TGCGCCAGCAGCTTGGCGCCCGCCGGACTAGGCGTCTCCTACGAGCAGTACTTC.